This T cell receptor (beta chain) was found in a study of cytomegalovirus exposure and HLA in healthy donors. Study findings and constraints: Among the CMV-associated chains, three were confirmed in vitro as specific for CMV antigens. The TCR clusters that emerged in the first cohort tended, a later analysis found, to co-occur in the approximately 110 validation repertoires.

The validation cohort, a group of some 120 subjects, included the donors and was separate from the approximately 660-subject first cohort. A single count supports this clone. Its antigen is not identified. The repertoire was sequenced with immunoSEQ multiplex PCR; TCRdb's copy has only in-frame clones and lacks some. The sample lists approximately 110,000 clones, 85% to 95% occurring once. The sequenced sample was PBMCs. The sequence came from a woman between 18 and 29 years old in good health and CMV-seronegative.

The CDR3 loop reads CAIISNTEAFF. The DNA of the CDR3 is TGTGCCATTATATCGAACACTGAAGCTTTCTTT. V is TRBV28 and J is TRBJ1-1, with D unclear. Trimming cost V 10 bases and J 1 base, with 7 bases left between them. Germline lookup yields CDR1 MDHEN and CDR2 SYDVKM. The CDR3 totals 11 residues. Full variable domain (missing parts from reference TRBV28 and TRBJ1-1): DVKVTQSSRYLVKRTGEKVFLECVQDMDHENMFWYRQDPGLGLRLIYFSYDVKMKEKGDIPEGYSVSREKKERFSLILESASTNQTSMYLCAIISNTEAFFGQGTRLTVV.